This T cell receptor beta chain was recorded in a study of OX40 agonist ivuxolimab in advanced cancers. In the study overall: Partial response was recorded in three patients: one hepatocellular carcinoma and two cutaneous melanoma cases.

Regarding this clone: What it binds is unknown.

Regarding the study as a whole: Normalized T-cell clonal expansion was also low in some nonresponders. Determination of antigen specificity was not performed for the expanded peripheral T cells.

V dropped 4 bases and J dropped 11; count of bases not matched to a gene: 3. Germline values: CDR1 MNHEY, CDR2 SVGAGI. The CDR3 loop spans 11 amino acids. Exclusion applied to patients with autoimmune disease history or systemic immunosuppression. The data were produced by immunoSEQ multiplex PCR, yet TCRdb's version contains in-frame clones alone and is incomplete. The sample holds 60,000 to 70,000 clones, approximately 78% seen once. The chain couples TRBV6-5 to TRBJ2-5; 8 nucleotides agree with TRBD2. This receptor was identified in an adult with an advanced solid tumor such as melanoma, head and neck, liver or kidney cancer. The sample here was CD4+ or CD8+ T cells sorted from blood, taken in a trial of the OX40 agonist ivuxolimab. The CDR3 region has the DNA TGTGCCAGCAGTTTACTAGCGGAGCAGTACTTC. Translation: CASSLLAEQYF.